This entry describes one T cell receptor beta chain. One end of the junction varies from germline; a read error may be responsible. Profiled with immunoSEQ multiplex PCR; TCRdb holds only in-frame clones, not every one. The sample lists approximately 400,000 clones, more than 80% occurring once. These data come from a study of blood T cell repertoires in COVID-19. Study-level information: Some COVID-19 samples were acute and others convalescent; all came from the United States, Italy and Spain. Sources were T cells, B-cell-depleted T cells, or PBMCs; the material itself was cDNA or gDNA.

The CDR3 loop spans 12 amino acids. The V and J genes are TRBV12-3 or TRBV12-4 and TRBJ1-1; D not certain. This receptor was identified in a man aged 40-50 years with acute or convalescent COVID-19. Input material: peripheral blood. The chain's CDR3 is CASSFGNAEAFF. The CDR3 bases are TGTGCCAGCAGTTTCGGGAACGCTGAAGCTTTCTTT.